The clone carrying this T cell receptor beta chain was picked up one time. These data are taken from a study of blood T cell repertoires in COVID-19. Study-level background: Collection of acute and convalescent COVID-19 samples took place in the United States, Italy and Spain. Sample material is recorded as cDNA or gDNA derived from T cells, B-cell-depleted T cells, or PBMCs.

Original processing methods: Reference gene primer amplification gave nucleated cell count estimates. Sequencing was performed with immunoSEQ multiplex PCR; in TCRdb, only in-frame clones are kept and a portion is missing. V and J calls and clone size are as listed in that table; D and trimming were resolved from the DNA. The profile shows 250,000 to 300,000 clones, roughly 84% of them singletons. Germline lookup yields CDR1 MNHEY and CDR2 SMNVEV (reference sequence). The length of the CDR3 is 14 residues. V was clipped by 5 bases and J by 2 bases, with 13 bases between them. The sequenced sample was peripheral blood. The V gene is TRBV27, the J gene TRBJ2-7; tentatively, D is TRBD2 (6 bases). The origin of this receptor is a woman in her late teens or twenties with acute or convalescent COVID-19. The CDR3 DNA follows: TGTGCCAGCAGTCTCGCTAGCGTACCCTACGAGCAGTACTTC. Translating gives CASSLASVPYEQYF.